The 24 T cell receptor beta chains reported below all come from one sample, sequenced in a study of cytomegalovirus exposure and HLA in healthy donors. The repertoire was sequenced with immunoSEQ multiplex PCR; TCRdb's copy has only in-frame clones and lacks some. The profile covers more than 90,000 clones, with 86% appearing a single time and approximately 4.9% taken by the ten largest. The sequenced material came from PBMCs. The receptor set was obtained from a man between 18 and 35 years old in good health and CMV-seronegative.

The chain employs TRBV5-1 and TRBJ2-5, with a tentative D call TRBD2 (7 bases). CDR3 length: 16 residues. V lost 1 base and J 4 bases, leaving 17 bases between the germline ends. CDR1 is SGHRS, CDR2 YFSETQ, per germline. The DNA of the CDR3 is TGCGCCAGCAGCTTGAGGAAGGGGGGAGGGCGAGAGACCCAGTACTTC. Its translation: CASSLRKGGGRETQYF.

The CDR3 loop reads CASRAAGAQQFF. The DNA for the CDR3 is TGTGCCAGCAGGGCGGCGGGGGCGCAGCAGTTCTTC. The genes are TRBV6-4 and TRBJ2-1; tentative D call: TRBD2 (7 bases). Trimming left V 6 bases short and J 11 bases short, with 14 bases between. Germline V gene sequence: CDR1 MRHNA, CDR2 SNTAGT. This CDR3 has 12 residues.

Here the CDR3 DNA reads TGTGCCTGGAGTGACGGGACAGGCTTAAACTATGGCTACACCTTC. Translation: CAWSDGTGLNYGYTF. The chain combines TRBV30 with TRBJ1-2, with 8 bases fitting TRBD1. Losses at the gene ends were 1 base for V and 2 bases for J; bases not matched to a gene: 6. The CDR3 runs to 15 residues. Germline values: CDR1 GTSNPN, CDR2 SVGIG (reference sequence).

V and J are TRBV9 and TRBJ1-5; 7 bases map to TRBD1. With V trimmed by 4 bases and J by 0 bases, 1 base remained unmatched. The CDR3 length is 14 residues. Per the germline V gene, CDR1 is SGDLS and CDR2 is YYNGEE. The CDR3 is CASSQGDSNQPQHF. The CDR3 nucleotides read TGTGCCAGCAGCCAGGGGGATAGCAATCAGCCCCAGCATTTT.

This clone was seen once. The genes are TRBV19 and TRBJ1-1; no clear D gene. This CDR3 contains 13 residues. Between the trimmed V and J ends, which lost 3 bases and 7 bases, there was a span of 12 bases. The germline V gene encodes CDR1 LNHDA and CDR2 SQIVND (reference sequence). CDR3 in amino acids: CASSMPTRGEAFF. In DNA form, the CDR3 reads TGTGCCAGTAGTATGCCCACCCGGGGTGAAGCTTTCTTT.

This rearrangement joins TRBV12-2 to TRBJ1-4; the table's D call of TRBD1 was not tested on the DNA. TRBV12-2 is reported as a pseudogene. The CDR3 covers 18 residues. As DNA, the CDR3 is TGTGCAAGTCGCTCCCCTTTACAGGGTCCGGCAACTAATGAAAAACTGTTTTTT. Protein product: CASRSPLQGPATNEKLFF.

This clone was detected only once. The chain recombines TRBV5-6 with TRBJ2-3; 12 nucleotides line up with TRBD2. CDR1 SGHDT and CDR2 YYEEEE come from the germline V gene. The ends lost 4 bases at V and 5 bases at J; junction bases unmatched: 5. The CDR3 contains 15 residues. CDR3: CASSLTGLAGDTQYF. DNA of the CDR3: TGTGCCAGCAGCCTAACGGGACTAGCGGGAGATACGCAGTATTTT.

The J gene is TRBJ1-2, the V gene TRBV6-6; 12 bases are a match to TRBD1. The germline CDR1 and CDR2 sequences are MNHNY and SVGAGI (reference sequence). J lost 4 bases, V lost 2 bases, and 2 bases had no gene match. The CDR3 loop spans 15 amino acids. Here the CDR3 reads CASSYGTGGFYGYTF. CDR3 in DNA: TGTGCCAGCAGTTACGGGACAGGGGGCTTCTATGGCTACACCTTC.

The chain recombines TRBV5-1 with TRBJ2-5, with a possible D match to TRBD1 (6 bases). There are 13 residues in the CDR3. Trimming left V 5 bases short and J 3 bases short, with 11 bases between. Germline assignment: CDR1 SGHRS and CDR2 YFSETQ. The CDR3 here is CASRGGQKETQYF. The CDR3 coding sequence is TGCGCCAGCAGGGGTGGACAGAAAGAGACCCAGTACTTC.

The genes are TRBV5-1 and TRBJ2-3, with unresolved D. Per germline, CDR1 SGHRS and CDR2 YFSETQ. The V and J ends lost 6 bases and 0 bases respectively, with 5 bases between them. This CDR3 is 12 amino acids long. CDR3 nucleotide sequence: TGCGCCAGCATGGCTAGCACAGATACGCAGTATTTT. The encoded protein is CASMASTDTQYF.

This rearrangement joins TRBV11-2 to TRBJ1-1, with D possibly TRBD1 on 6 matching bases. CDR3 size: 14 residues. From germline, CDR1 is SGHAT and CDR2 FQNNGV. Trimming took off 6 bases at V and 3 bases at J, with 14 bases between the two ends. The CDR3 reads CASSQGQLYTEAFF. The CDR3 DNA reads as TGTGCCAGCAGTCAAGGACAGCTATACACTGAAGCTTTCTTT.

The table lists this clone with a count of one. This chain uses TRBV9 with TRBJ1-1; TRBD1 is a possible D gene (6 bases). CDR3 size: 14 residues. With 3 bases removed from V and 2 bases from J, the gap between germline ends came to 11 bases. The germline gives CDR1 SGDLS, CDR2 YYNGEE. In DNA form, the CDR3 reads TGTGCCAGCAGCGGCCTCAGGGGAAACACTGAAGCTTTCTTT. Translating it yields CASSGLRGNTEAFF.

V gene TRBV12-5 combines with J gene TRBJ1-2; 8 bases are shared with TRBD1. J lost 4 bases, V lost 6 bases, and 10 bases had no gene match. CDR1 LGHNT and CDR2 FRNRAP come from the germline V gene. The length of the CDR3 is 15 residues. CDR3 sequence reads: CASGWKTGDGYGYTF. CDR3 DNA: TGTGCTAGTGGCTGGAAGACAGGGGATGGCTATGGCTACACCTTC.

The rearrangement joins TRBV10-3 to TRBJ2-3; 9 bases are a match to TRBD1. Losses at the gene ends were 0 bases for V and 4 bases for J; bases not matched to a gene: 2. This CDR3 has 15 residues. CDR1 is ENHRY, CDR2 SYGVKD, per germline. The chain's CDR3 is CAISESRTGADTQYF. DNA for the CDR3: TGTGCCATCAGTGAGTCTCGGACAGGGGCAGATACGCAGTATTTT.

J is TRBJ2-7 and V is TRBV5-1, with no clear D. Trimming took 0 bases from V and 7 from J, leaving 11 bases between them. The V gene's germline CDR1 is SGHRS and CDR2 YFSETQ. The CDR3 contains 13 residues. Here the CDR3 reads CASSLDSHGEQYF. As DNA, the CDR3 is TGCGCCAGCAGCTTGGACTCCCACGGGGAGCAGTACTTC.

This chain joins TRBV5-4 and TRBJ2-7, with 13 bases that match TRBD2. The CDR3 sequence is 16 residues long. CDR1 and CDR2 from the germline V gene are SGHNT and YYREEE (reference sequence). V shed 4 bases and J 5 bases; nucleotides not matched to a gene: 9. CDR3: CASSTGTSGKLNEQYF. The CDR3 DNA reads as TGTGCCAGCAGCACCGGGACTAGCGGGAAACTCAACGAGCAGTACTTC.

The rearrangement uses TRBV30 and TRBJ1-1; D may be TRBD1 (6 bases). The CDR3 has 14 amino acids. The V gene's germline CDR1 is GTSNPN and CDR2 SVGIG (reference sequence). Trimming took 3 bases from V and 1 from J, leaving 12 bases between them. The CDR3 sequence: CAWRTGRRNTEAFF. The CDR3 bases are TGTGCCTGGAGGACAGGTCGAAGGAACACTGAAGCTTTCTTT.

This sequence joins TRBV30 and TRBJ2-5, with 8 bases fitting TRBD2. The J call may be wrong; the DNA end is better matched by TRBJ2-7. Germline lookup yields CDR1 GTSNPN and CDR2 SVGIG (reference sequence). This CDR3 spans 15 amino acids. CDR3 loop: CAWSYGGARTYEQYF. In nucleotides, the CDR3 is TGTGCCTGGAGTTACGGGGGGGCCCGAACCTACGAGCAGTACTTC.

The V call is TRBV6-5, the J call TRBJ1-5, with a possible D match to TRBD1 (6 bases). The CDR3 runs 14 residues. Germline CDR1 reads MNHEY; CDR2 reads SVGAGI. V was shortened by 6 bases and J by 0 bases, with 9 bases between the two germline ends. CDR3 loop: CASSRDNSNQPQHF. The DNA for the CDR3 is TGTGCCAGCAGCCGGGACAATAGCAATCAGCCCCAGCATTTT.

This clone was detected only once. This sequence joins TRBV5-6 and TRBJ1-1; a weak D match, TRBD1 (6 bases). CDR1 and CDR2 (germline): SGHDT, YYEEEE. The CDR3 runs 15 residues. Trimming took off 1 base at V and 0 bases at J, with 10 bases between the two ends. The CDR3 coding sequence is TGTGCCAGCAGCTTGTTCGGACAGATGAACACTGAAGCTTTCTTT. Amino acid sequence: CASSLFGQMNTEAFF.

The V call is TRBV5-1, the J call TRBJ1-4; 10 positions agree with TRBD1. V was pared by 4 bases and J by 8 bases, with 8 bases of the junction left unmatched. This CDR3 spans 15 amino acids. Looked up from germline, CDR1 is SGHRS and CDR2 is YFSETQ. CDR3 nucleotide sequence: TGCGCCAGCAGCCCAAGGGACAGGGGAGAGGAAAAACTGTTTTTT. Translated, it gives CASSPRDRGEEKLFF.

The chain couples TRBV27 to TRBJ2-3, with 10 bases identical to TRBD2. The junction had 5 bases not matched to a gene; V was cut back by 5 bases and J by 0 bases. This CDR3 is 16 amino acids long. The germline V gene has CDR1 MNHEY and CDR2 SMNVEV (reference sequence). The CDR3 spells CASSAGLAVSTDTQYF. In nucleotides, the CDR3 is TGTGCCAGCAGTGCCGGACTAGCGGTTAGCACAGATACGCAGTATTTT.

The chain's CDR3 is CASSVTGARAETQYF. The CDR3 DNA sequence: TGTGCCAGCAGCGTAACAGGGGCGCGAGCCGAGACCCAGTACTTC. The rearrangement links TRBV9 to TRBJ2-5, with 7 bases fitting TRBD1. After removal of 1 base from V and 5 bases from J, the junction contained 8 bases not matched to a gene. CDR3 length equals 15 residues. The germline V gene has CDR1 SGDLS and CDR2 YYNGEE.

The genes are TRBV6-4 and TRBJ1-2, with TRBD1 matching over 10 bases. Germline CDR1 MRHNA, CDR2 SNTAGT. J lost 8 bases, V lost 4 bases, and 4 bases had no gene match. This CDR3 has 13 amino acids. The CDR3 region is CASSAQTGGGYTF. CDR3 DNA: TGTGCCAGCAGTGCCCAGACAGGGGGCGGCTACACCTTC.